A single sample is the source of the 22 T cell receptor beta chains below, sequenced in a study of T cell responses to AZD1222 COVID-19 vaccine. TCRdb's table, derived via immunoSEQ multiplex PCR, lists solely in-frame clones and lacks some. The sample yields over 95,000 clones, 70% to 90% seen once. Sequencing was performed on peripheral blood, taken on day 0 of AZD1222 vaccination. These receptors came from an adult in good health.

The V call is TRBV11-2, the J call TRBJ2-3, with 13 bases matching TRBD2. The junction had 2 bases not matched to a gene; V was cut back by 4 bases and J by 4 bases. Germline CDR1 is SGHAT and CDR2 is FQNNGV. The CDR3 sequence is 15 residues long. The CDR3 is CASSYTSGGADTQYF. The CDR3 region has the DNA TGTGCCAGCAGCTACACTAGCGGGGGGGCAGATACGCAGTATTTT.

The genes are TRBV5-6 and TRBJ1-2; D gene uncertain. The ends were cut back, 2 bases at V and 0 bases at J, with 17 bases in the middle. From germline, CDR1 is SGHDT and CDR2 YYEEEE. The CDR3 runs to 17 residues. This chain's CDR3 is CASSFGRRATANYGYTF. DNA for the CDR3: TGTGCCAGCAGCTTCGGGCGGAGAGCAACCGCTAACTATGGCTACACCTTC.

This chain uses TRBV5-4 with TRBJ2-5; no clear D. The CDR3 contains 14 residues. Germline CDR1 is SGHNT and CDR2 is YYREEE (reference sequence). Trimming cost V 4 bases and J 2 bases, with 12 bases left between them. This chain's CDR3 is CASSPGAGQETQYF. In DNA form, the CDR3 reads TGTGCCAGCAGCCCCGGAGCCGGACAAGAGACCCAGTACTTC.

DNA for the CDR3: TGTGCCAGCAGCCAAGAATCCCGGCAGGGGGCGGACGAGCAGTACTTC. Translated, it gives CASSQESRQGADEQYF. The chain carries TRBV4-2 and TRBJ2-7; TRBD1 agrees at 8 bases. In germline, CDR1 is LGHNA, CDR2 YNFKEQ. V shed 0 bases, J shed 5 bases, and the junction held 9 bases outside the gene matches. The CDR3 loop spans 16 amino acids.

The CDR3 is CASSTGGTPYEQYF. Written as DNA, the CDR3 is TGTGCCAGCAGCACCGGGGGTACGCCGTACGAGCAGTACTTC. The V call is TRBV9, the J call TRBJ2-7, with a tentative D call TRBD2 (6 bases). The V and J ends lost 4 bases and 4 bases respectively, with 15 bases between them. The CDR3 consists of 14 residues. Germline loops: CDR1 SGDLS, CDR2 YYNGEE.

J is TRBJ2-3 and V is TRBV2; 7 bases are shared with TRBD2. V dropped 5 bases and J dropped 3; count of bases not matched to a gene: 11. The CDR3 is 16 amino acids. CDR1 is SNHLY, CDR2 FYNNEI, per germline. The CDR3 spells CASSPRRVGGTDTQYF. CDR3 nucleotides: TGTGCCAGCAGTCCCCGGAGGGTGGGAGGGACAGATACGCAGTATTTT.

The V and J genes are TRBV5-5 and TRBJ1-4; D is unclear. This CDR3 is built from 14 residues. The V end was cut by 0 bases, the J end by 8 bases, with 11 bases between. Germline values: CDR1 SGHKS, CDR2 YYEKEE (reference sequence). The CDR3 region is CASSLASGAEKLFF. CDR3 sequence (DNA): TGTGCCAGCAGCTTGGCCTCGGGAGCAGAAAAACTGTTTTTT.

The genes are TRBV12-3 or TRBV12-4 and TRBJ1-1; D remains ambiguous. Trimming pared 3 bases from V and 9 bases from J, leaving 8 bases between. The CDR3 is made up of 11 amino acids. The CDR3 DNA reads TGTGCCAGCAGTTTCCGGGAGAAAGCTTTCTTT. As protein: CASSFREKAFF.

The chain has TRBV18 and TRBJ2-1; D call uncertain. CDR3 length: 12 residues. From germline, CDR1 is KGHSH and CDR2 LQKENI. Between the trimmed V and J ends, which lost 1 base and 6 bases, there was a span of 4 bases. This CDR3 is CASSPLGNEQFF. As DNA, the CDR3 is TGTGCCAGCTCACCACTCGGCAATGAGCAGTTCTTC.

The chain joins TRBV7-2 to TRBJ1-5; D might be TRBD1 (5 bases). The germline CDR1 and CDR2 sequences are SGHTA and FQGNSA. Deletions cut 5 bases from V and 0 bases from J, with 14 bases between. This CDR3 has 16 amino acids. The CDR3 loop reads CASSQVRGDSNQPQHF. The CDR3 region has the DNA TGTGCCAGCAGCCAAGTTCGGGGCGATAGCAATCAGCCCCAGCATTTT.

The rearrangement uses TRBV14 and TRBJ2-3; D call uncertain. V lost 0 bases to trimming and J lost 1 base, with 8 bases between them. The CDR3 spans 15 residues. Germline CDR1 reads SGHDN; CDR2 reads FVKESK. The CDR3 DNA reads TGTGCCAGCAGCCAAGATTTGAGAGGCACAGATACGCAGTATTTT. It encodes CASSQDLRGTDTQYF.

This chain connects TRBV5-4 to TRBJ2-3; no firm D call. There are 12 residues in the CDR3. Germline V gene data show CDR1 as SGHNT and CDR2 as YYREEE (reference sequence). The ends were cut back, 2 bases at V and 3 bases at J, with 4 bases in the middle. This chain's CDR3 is CASSLETDTQYF. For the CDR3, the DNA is TGTGCCAGCAGCTTAGAGACAGATACGCAGTATTTT.

CDR3 loop: CASSLVGPANTGELFF. CDR3 sequence (DNA): TGTGCCAGCAGCTTAGTAGGGCCTGCGAACACCGGGGAGCTGTTTTTT. The chain has TRBV7-2 and TRBJ2-2; no definite D call. Trimming cost V 1 base and J 0 bases, with 9 bases left between them. This CDR3 is built from 16 residues. CDR1 SGHTA and CDR2 FQGNSA come from the germline V gene.

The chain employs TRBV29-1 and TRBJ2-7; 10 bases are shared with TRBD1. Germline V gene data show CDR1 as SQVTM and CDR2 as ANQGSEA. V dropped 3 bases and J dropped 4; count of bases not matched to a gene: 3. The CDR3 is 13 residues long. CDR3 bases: TGCAGCGTTGAGGCGGACAGGGGGTACGAGCAGTACTTC. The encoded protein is CSVEADRGYEQYF.

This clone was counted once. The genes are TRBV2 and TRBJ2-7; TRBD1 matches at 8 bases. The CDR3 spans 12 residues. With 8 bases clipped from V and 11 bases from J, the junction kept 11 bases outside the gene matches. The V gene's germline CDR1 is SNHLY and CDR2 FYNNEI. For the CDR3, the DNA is TGTGCCAGCGGGACAGGCCGTCCTGAAGAGTACTTC. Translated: CASGTGRPEEYF.

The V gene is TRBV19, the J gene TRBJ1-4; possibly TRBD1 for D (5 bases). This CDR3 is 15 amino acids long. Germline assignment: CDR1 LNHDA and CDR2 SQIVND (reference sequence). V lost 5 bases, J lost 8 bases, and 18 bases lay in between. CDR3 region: CASSPGTAVWEKLFF. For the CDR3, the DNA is TGTGCCAGTAGTCCGGGGACGGCGGTTTGGGAAAAACTGTTTTTT.

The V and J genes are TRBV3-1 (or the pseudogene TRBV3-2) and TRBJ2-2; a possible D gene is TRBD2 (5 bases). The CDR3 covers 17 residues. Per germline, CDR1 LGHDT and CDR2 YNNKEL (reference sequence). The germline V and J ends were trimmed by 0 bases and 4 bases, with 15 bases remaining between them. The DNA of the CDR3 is TGTGCCAGCAGCCAAGATTGGCCCAAAAGCGGCACCGGGGAGCTGTTTTTT. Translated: CASSQDWPKSGTGELFF.

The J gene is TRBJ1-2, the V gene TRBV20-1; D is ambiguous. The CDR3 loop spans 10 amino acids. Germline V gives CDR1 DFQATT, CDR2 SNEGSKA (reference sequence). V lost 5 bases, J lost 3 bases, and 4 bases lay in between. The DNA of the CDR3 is TGCAGTGCTGGTTACTATGGCTACACCTTC. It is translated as CSAGYYGYTF.

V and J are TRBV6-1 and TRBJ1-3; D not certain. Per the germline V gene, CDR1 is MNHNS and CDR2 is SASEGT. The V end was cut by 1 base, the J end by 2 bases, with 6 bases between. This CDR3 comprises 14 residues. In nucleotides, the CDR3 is TGTGCCAGCAGTGAAGATGGGACTGGAAACACCATATATTTT. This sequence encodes CASSEDGTGNTIYF.

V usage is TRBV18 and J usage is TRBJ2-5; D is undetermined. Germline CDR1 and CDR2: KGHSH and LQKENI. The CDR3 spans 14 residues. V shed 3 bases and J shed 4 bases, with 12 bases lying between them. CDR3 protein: CASSPRNSGETQYF. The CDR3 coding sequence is TGTGCCAGCTCACCGCGGAATTCTGGAGAGACCCAGTACTTC.

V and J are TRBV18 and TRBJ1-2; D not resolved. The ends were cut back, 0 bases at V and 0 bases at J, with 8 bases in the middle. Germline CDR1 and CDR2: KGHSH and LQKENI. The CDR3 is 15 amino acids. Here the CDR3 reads CASSPPSSSNYGYTF. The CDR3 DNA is TGTGCCAGCTCACCACCGAGTTCCTCTAACTATGGCTACACCTTC.

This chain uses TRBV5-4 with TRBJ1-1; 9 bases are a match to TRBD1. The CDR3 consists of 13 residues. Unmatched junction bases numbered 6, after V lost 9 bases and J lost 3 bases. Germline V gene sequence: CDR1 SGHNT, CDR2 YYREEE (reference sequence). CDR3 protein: CAITGGLDTEAFF. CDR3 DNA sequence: TGTGCCATTACAGGGGGCTTGGACACTGAAGCTTTCTTT.